This section outlines one T cell receptor beta chain sequence together with its context. What it recognizes is unknown. This sample was included in a study of immune cell composition in non-small cell lung cancer. About the research overall: Histologic subtype was mainly adenocarcinoma or squamous cell carcinoma. Whole-study results and caveats: Clones >0.5% enriched in tumour were rarer in adenocarcinoma (around 33%) than squamous (75%). Overall clonality, unlike maximal tumour-associated clone frequency, did not predict TIL reactivity. Lung squamous cell carcinoma tumours had significantly higher top 10 clone scores and productive clonality than lung adenocarcinoma.

Repertoires were generated with immunoSEQ multiplex PCR, while TCRdb's copy carries only in-frame clones and drops some. Found here are around 2,500 clones, approximately 80% of them singletons; the top ten hold approximately 4%. This CDR3 spans 16 amino acids. The ends lost 4 bases at V and 7 bases at J; junction bases unmatched: 9. The germline V gene has CDR1 SGHRS and CDR2 YFSETQ. Sequencing was done on a sample of lung tumor tissue. The origin of this receptor is a human donor with non-small cell lung cancer. The V gene is TRBV5-1, the J gene TRBJ1-4, with 11 bases aligning to TRBD1. CDR3 bases: TGCGCCAGCAGCCACTTCCCGGGACAGGGGGTTGAAAAACTGTTTTTT. Translated: CASSHFPGQGVEKLFF.